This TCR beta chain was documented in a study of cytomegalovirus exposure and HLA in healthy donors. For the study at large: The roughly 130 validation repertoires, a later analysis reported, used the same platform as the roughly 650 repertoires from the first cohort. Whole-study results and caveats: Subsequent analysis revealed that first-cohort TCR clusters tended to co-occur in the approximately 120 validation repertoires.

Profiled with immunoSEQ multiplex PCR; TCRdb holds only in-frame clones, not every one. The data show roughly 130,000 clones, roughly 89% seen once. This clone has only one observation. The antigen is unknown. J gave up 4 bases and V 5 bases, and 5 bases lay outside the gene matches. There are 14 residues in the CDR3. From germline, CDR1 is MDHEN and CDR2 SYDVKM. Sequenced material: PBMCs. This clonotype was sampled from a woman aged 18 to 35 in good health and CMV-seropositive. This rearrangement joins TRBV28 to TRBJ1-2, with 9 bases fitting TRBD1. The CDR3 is CASSPGQGPYGYTF. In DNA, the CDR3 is TGTGCCAGCAGTCCAGGACAGGGGCCCTATGGCTACACCTTC.